These 10 T cell receptor beta chains were sequenced from one sample in a study of T cell changes during pregnancy in multiple sclerosis (dated by TCRdb to between 2018 and 2021). The library was prepared using the immunoSEQ multiplex PCR assay. TCRdb obtained this table from immuneACCESS and retained in-frame rearrangements with V and J assigned. These tables miss some clones; where compared with another copy, unresolved V genes account for less than half of the shortfall, and the remainder is unexplained. For this sample there are 60,000 to 65,000 clones; about nine tenths appear just once. 2% to 2.5% of the sample rests with the top ten. Sequencing was performed on peripheral blood, taken in the first trimester of pregnancy. The receptors were sampled from a female donor with multiple sclerosis, enrolled in a pregnancy study.

In its sample, this clone was seen a few times. This chain connects TRBV6-5 to TRBJ1-3; D remains ambiguous. V lost 7 bases and J 0 bases, leaving 13 bases between the germline ends. The CDR3 loop spans 15 amino acids. The germline CDR1 and CDR2 sequences are MNHEY and SVGAGI. DNA of the CDR3: TGTGCCAGCATGATAACCCTCAGCTCTGGAAACACCATATATTTT. Translated: CASMITLSSGNTIYF.

The J gene is TRBJ2-1, the V gene TRBV15; D possibly corresponds to TRBD2 (6 bases). This CDR3 is 12 amino acids long. Germline values: CDR1 LNHNV, CDR2 YYDKDF (reference sequence). With 5 bases removed from V and 8 bases from J, the gap between germline ends came to 10 bases. This chain's CDR3 is CATSRPGDEQFF. CDR3 DNA sequence: TGTGCCACCAGCCGCCCGGGGGATGAGCAGTTCTTC. Complete variable domain (other parts from reference TRBV15 and TRBJ2-1): DAMVIQNPRYQVTQFGKPVTLSCSQTLNHNVMYWYQQKSSQAPKLLFHYYDKDFNNEADTPDNFQSRRPNTSFCFLDIRSPGLGDTAMYLCATSRPGDEQFFGPGTRLTVL.

This chain connects TRBV7-9 to TRBJ1-2, with no clear D. Trimming removed 7 bases from V and 4 bases from J, with 16 bases in between. The CDR3 covers 14 residues. Germline CDR1 is SEHNR and CDR2 is FQNEAQ (reference sequence). The CDR3 DNA sequence: TGTGCCAGCACTAGGCAGCCGGGTACCTATGGCTACACCTTC. Encoded protein: CASTRQPGTYGYTF.

The rearrangement uses TRBV19 and TRBJ2-5, with 7 bases matching TRBD1. The CDR3 is 13 amino acids. V lost 6 bases, J lost 2 bases, and 3 bases stayed unmatched. The V gene's germline CDR1 is LNHDA and CDR2 SQIVND (reference sequence). The CDR3 nucleotides read TGTGCCAGTAGAGACAGGGCACAAGAGACCCAGTACTTC. It specifies CASRDRAQETQYF.

The chain couples TRBV29-1 to TRBJ1-2, with 7 bases aligning to TRBD1. Trimming removed 5 bases from V and 4 bases from J; junction bases left unmatched: 13. The CDR3 sequence is 15 residues long. The germline CDR1 and CDR2 sequences are SQVTM and ANQGSEA. The CDR3 nucleotides are TGCAGCGTTCCTAGCCTTCGACAGGGAGCCTATGGCTACACCTTC. Translating it yields CSVPSLRQGAYGYTF.

J is TRBJ2-5 and V is TRBV5-4; a weak D match, TRBD1 (6 bases). Looked up from germline, CDR1 is SGHNT and CDR2 is YYREEE (reference sequence). V lost 1 base and J lost 3, with 10 bases in between. The CDR3 contains 14 residues. The CDR3 nucleotides are TGTGCCAGCAGCTTGTTGGGGGCTGAAGAGACCCAGTACTTC. Encoded protein: CASSLLGAEETQYF.

The table lists this clone with a count of one. This rearrangement joins TRBV27 to TRBJ1-1; 9 bases are shared with TRBD1. This CDR3 region has 14 residues. V shed 6 bases, J shed 1 base, and the junction held 3 bases outside the gene matches. Germline loops: CDR1 MNHEY, CDR2 SMNVEV (reference sequence). The CDR3 here is CASRLGQGNTEAFF. The CDR3 nucleotides read TGTGCCAGCAGATTGGGACAGGGGAACACTGAAGCTTTCTTT.

This sequence joins TRBV5-1 and TRBJ2-7; 8 nucleotides agree with TRBD1. The CDR3 sequence is 14 residues long. V dropped 4 bases and J dropped 3; count of bases not matched to a gene: 6. CDR1 and CDR2 from the germline V gene are SGHRS and YFSETQ. The CDR3 spells CASSITGGVYEQYF. In DNA form, the CDR3 reads TGCGCCAGCAGCATAACAGGGGGTGTCTACGAGCAGTACTTC.

This chain uses TRBV27 with TRBJ1-5, with 8 bases fitting TRBD1. CDR3 length: 18 amino acids. Trimming removed 0 bases from V and 0 bases from J; junction bases left unmatched: 7. CDR1 is MNHEY, CDR2 SMNVEV, per germline (reference sequence). CDR3 loop: CASSLSRQGMNSNQPQHF. The CDR3 DNA reads as TGTGCCAGCAGTTTATCAAGACAGGGGATGAATAGCAATCAGCCCCAGCATTTT.

The rearrangement joins TRBV15 to TRBJ2-6, with 9 bases identical to TRBD1. CDR3 length: 15 residues. Germline V gene data show CDR1 as LNHNV and CDR2 as YYDKDF (reference sequence). V trimming: 1 base; J trimming: 12 bases; junction bases outside the gene matches: 7. The CDR3 nucleotides are TGTGCCACCAGCAGAGGGGACAGGGACCAGCGCGTCCTGACTTTC. Amino acids: CATSRGDRDQRVLTF.